The clone carrying this T cell receptor (beta chain) was observed a handful of times. Per the original methods: Nucleated cell number was recorded as an estimate derived from reference gene primer amplification. Produced via immunoSEQ multiplex PCR; TCRdb's table is partial and in-frame only. That table furnishes V, J and clone size, whereas the DNA furnished D and trimming. This table holds 55,000 to 75,000 clones, approximately 80% found once. This sample was taken from a study of blood T cell repertoires in COVID-19. V shed 0 bases, J shed 5 bases, and the junction held 12 bases outside the gene matches. The CDR3 has 18 residues. The germline V gene has CDR1 SGHTA and CDR2 FQGTGA.

This clonotype was obtained from a man at least 80 years old with active or convalescent COVID-19. Sequencing was done on a sample of peripheral blood. This chain connects TRBV7-3 to TRBJ2-1; 8 positions agree with TRBD2. CDR3 DNA sequence: TGTGCCAGCAGCTTAACGATCGCGGGAGGATTGGGGGACAATGAGCAGTTCTTC. Translating gives CASSLTIAGGLGDNEQFF.